This entry lists 2 T cell receptor beta chains sequenced from one sample in a study of blood T cell repertoires in COVID-19. Libraries were prepared by immunoSEQ multiplex PCR; TCRdb keeps only in-frame clonotypes and omits some of them. The sample lists a few hundred thousand clones; more than 75% were seen once. What was sequenced was PBMCs or T cells enriched from blood (not recorded which). The receptor set was obtained from a man aged 25-40 years who had recovered from COVID-19.

This chain links TRBV7-3 with TRBJ1-6, with 7 positions matching TRBD1. Germline trimming cut 3 bases from V and 16 bases from J; bases unmatched to any gene: 3. This CDR3 contains 11 residues. The germline V gene has CDR1 SGHTA and CDR2 FQGTGA. The CDR3 loop reads CASSLGQILHF. The CDR3 DNA reads TGTGCCAGCAGCTTGGGACAGATACTCCACTTT.

This rearrangement joins TRBV3-1 (or the pseudogene TRBV3-2) to TRBJ1-2; the D is unclear. The V and J ends lost 6 bases and 0 bases respectively, with 17 bases between them. Germline CDR1 LGHDT, CDR2 YNNKEL (reference sequence). This CDR3 has 16 residues. CDR3 amino acids: CASSRGGPNTNYGYTF. The CDR3 nucleotides are TGTGCCAGCAGTCGGGGAGGTCCCAACACTAACTATGGCTACACCTTC.